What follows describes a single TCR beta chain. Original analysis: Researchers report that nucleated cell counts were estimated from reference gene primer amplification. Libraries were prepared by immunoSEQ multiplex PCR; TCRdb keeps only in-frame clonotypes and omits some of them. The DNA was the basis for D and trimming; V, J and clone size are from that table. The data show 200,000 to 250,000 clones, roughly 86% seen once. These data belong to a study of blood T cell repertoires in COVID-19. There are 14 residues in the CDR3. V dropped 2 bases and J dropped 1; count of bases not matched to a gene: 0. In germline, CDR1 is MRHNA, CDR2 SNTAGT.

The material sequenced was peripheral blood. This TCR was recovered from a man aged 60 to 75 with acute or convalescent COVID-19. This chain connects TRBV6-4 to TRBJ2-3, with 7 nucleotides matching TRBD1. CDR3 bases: TGTGCCAGCAGTGACGGACAGGGCACAGATACGCAGTATTTT. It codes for CASSDGQGTDTQYF.